These 27 T cell receptor beta chains were sequenced from one sample in a study of radiotherapy plus CTLA-4 blockade in lung cancer. Generated by immunoSEQ multiplex PCR, the TCRdb table keeps only in-frame clones and is missing some. The sample yields 50,000 to 85,000 clones, over 80% seen once. Sequencing used peripheral blood, obtained from a patient treated with radiotherapy plus ipilimumab. The receptors derive from a human donor with non-small cell lung cancer who had a partial response to radiotherapy plus ipilimumab.

This chain links TRBV10-2 with TRBJ1-2; the match to TRBD1 covers 8 bases. Germline V CDR1 and CDR2: WSHSY, SAAADI. After removal of 7 bases from V and 8 bases from J, the junction contained 6 bases not matched to a gene. The CDR3 is made up of 12 amino acids. CDR3 bases: TGCGCCAGCACACAGGGGGAGATGGGCTACACCTTC. Residues: CASTQGEMGYTF.

The chain links TRBV6-1 to TRBJ2-3; the D is unclear. Trimming shortened V by 6 bases and J by 0 bases, and 4 bases separated the two germline ends. Germline V gene lookup returns CDR1 MNHNS and CDR2 SASEGT. CDR3 length equals 12 residues. The CDR3 spells CASRRSTDTQYF. Written as DNA, the CDR3 is TGTGCCAGCAGGAGAAGCACAGATACGCAGTATTTT.

The V call is TRBV19, the J call TRBJ2-7; maybe TRBD1 (7 bases). From germline, CDR1 is LNHDA and CDR2 SQIVND (reference sequence). The CDR3 is 15 residues long. Trimming removed 4 bases at V and 4 bases at J, with 17 bases between. CDR3 nucleotides: TGTGCCAGTAGTAGACGACAGGGCGGGATGTACGAGCAGTACTTC. It codes for CASSRRQGGMYEQYF.

This clone was counted a few times. This chain links TRBV6-1 with TRBJ1-2; D is unclear. CDR1 is MNHNS and CDR2 is SASEGT in the germline V gene. Trimming removed 1 base at V and 4 bases at J, with 19 bases between. This CDR3 spans 17 amino acids. The CDR3 nucleotides are TGTGCCAGCAGTGAAGGAAGTCCGGGTTGGGAGCCCTATGGCTACACCTTC. This gives the protein CASSEGSPGWEPYGYTF.

J is TRBJ1-2 and V is TRBV14; D possibly corresponds to TRBD1 (5 bases). Trimming cost V 1 base and J 7 bases, with 13 bases left between them. This CDR3 spans 14 amino acids. Germline V gives CDR1 SGHDN, CDR2 FVKESK. CDR3: CASSQVSQAGGYTF. CDR3 bases: TGTGCCAGCAGCCAAGTCTCACAGGCTGGTGGCTACACCTTC.

The rearrangement joins TRBV25-1 to TRBJ1-2, with 7 bases matching TRBD1. V was clipped by 4 bases and J by 8 bases; unmatched bases: 13. There are 15 residues in the CDR3. CDR1 and CDR2 (germline): MGHDK, SYGVNS. In DNA form, the CDR3 reads TGTGCCAGCAGTGGGGTAGGGGGCTCCCTTTGGGGCTACACCTTC. Translated: CASSGVGGSLWGYTF.

The rearrangement links TRBV28 to TRBJ2-2; 8 positions match TRBD1. J lost 6 bases, V lost 6 bases, and 15 bases had no gene match. Germline loops: CDR1 MDHEN, CDR2 SYDVKM. CDR3 length: 17 residues. The CDR3 sequence is CASSLDRGQGWAGELFF. The CDR3 coding sequence is TGTGCCAGCAGCCTCGACAGGGGCCAAGGGTGGGCCGGGGAGCTGTTTTTT.

This clone appeared a few times. The CDR3 DNA sequence: TGTGCCAGCAGCCCCCCGGGGGGCCCACGCTACGAGCAGTACTTC. Translation: CASSPPGGPRYEQYF. The chain couples TRBV7-9 to TRBJ2-7, with D possibly TRBD2 on 7 matching bases. V lost 5 bases to trimming and J lost 3 bases, with 17 bases between them. The CDR3 length is 15 residues. CDR1 is SEHNR and CDR2 is FQNEAQ in the germline V gene (reference sequence).

The chain links TRBV13 to TRBJ2-1; 10 bases map to TRBD1. The ends lost 2 bases at V and 7 bases at J; junction bases unmatched: 11. This CDR3 is built from 17 residues. CDR1 PRHDT and CDR2 FYEKMQ come from the germline V gene (reference sequence). The CDR3 spells CASSLLGLTGGKNEQFF. CDR3 nucleotides: TGTGCCAGCAGCTTATTGGGTTTGACAGGGGGCAAGAATGAGCAGTTCTTC.

The chain is built from TRBV19 and TRBJ2-2; 9 nucleotides align to TRBD1. Germline CDR1 LNHDA, CDR2 SQIVND (reference sequence). With 10 bases clipped from V and 5 bases from J, the junction kept 8 bases outside the gene matches. CDR3 length: 14 residues. This CDR3 is CATEQGARTGELFF. The DNA for the CDR3 is TGTGCCACCGAACAGGGGGCGAGGACCGGGGAGCTGTTTTTT.

This clone was observed a single time. The chain is built from TRBV9 and TRBJ2-7; tentatively, D is TRBD2 (5 bases). Trimming took off 0 bases at V and 3 bases at J, with 13 bases between the two ends. The CDR3 totals 15 residues. CDR1 is SGDLS, CDR2 YYNGEE, per germline. This chain's CDR3 is CASSVAGDVFYEQYF. The DNA for the CDR3 is TGTGCCAGCAGCGTAGCCGGGGATGTCTTCTACGAGCAGTACTTC.

The gene calls are TRBV6-5 and TRBJ2-3; D not certain. V was cut by 5 bases and J by 8 bases, with 17 bases left in between. Germline V gene data show CDR1 as MNHEY and CDR2 as SVGAGI. The CDR3 spans 14 residues. The CDR3 sequence is CASSPREVYGTQYF. In DNA, the CDR3 is TGTGCCAGCAGTCCCAGAGAGGTATACGGTACGCAGTATTTT.

The chain couples TRBV7-9 to TRBJ1-1; D perhaps matches TRBD1 (5 bases). The V end lost 2 bases, the J end lost 4 bases, and 17 bases lay between the germline ends. Germline assignment: CDR1 SEHNR and CDR2 FQNEAQ (reference sequence). There are 16 residues in the CDR3. CDR3 DNA sequence: TGTGCCAGCAGCTTAACAGGCGGAGGGCAACCCACTGAAGCTTTCTTT. It encodes CASSLTGGGQPTEAFF.

This sequence joins TRBV7-9 and TRBJ2-7; a weak D match, TRBD1 (6 bases). Germline V lookup: CDR1 SEHNR, CDR2 FQNEAQ (reference sequence). V was cut by 1 base and J by 3 bases, with 13 bases left in between. CDR3 size: 15 residues. Written as DNA, the CDR3 is TGTGCCAGCAGCTTAGGTCAGGGGACCCACTACGAGCAGTACTTC. The encoded protein is CASSLGQGTHYEQYF.

The chain employs TRBV5-4 and TRBJ2-7, with 7 bases matching TRBD1. The CDR3 length is 13 residues. CDR1 and CDR2 (germline): SGHNT, YYREEE (reference sequence). Losses at the gene ends were 4 bases for V and 6 bases for J; bases not matched to a gene: 7. Written as DNA, the CDR3 is TGTGCCAGCAGCATTGACAGGGTTGGCGAGCAGTACTTC. It codes for CASSIDRVGEQYF.

The gene calls are TRBV7-3 and TRBJ2-7; TRBD2 matches at 7 bases. The CDR3 extends over 15 amino acids. V was pared by 3 bases and J by 3 bases, with 8 bases of the junction left unmatched. Germline CDR1 is SGHTA and CDR2 is FQGTGA. This chain's CDR3 is CASSLSPSGVYEQYF. CDR3 DNA sequence: TGTGCCAGCAGCTTGTCGCCTAGCGGAGTCTACGAGCAGTACTTC.

This clone has more than one count but fewer than ten. The V call is TRBV7-7, the J call TRBJ2-1; 8 nucleotides agree with TRBD1. The CDR3 contains 14 residues. After removal of 1 base from V and 9 bases from J, the junction contained 5 bases not matched to a gene. From germline, CDR1 is SSHAT and CDR2 FNYEAQ (reference sequence). CDR3 sequence reads: CASSLGTGPSEQFF. CDR3 coding DNA: TGTGCCAGCAGCTTAGGGACAGGGCCAAGTGAGCAGTTCTTC.

The chain is built from TRBV5-1 and TRBJ2-1; 8 bases align to TRBD1. The V segment lost 7 bases and the J segment 10 bases; nucleotides outside the gene matches: 10. The CDR3 runs to 13 residues. Germline lookup yields CDR1 SGHRS and CDR2 YFSETQ. The CDR3 protein is CASAPGQEDEQFF. In DNA, the CDR3 is TGCGCCAGCGCCCCGGGACAGGAGGACGAGCAGTTCTTC.

The chain combines TRBV27 with TRBJ2-3; possible D gene TRBD2, 6 bases. The CDR3 sequence is 14 residues long. CDR1 and CDR2 (germline): MNHEY, SMNVEV (reference sequence). Trimming took off 5 bases at V and 5 bases at J, with 14 bases between the two ends. The CDR3 nucleotides read TGTGCCAGCAGTCCGGACACCGGGAGAGATACGCAGTATTTT. Translated: CASSPDTGRDTQYF.

The J gene is TRBJ1-1, the V gene TRBV27; 9 bases match TRBD1. This CDR3 is 12 amino acids long. Unmatched junction bases numbered 5, after V lost 8 bases and J lost 7 bases. Germline loops: CDR1 MNHEY, CDR2 SMNVEV (reference sequence). The CDR3 region is CASFGTGIEAFF. CDR3 sequence (DNA): TGTGCCAGCTTCGGGACAGGGATTGAAGCTTTCTTT.

This chain connects TRBV5-1 to TRBJ2-1, with D unresolved. Trimming took off 4 bases at V and 0 bases at J, with 14 bases between the two ends. The CDR3 is made up of 16 amino acids. Per the germline V gene, CDR1 is SGHRS and CDR2 is YFSETQ. This CDR3 reads CASSPTTVSSYNEQFF. CDR3 DNA sequence: TGCGCCAGCAGCCCGACGACTGTCAGCTCCTACAATGAGCAGTTCTTC.

The CDR3 DNA reads as TGTGCCAGCAGTTTAAGACTAGCGGGTACCTACAATGAGCAGTTCTTC. Residues: CASSLRLAGTYNEQFF. The chain combines TRBV28 with TRBJ2-1, with TRBD2 identical over 10 bases. V was clipped by 2 bases and J by 2 bases; unmatched bases: 3. CDR3 length: 16 residues. Germline V gene data show CDR1 as MDHEN and CDR2 as SYDVKM.

This chain links TRBV6-6 with TRBJ1-4; TRBD1 matches at 9 bases. J gave up 13 bases and V 5 bases, and 11 bases lay outside the gene matches. Germline V gene sequence: CDR1 MNHNY, CDR2 SVGAGI (reference sequence). This CDR3 contains 14 residues. The CDR3 sequence: CASSEGQGGLGLFF. CDR3 DNA sequence: TGTGCCAGCAGTGAGGGACAGGGAGGGTTAGGACTGTTTTTT.

A single count supports this clone. The genes are TRBV29-1 and TRBJ1-4; 7 bases align to TRBD1. CDR1 is SQVTM and CDR2 is ANQGSEA in the germline V gene. Trimming cost V 7 bases and J 8 bases; bases outside gene matches: 10. This CDR3 region has 13 residues. This chain's CDR3 is CSGKSKDREKLFF. CDR3 sequence (DNA): TGCAGCGGGAAAAGTAAGGACAGGGAAAAACTGTTTTTT.

J is TRBJ2-3 and V is TRBV9; 9 bases match TRBD2. J lost 0 bases, V lost 0 bases, and 14 bases had no gene match. Germline loops: CDR1 SGDLS, CDR2 YYNGEE. The length of the CDR3 is 20 residues. The CDR3 reads CASSVGGWASGKTSTDTQYF. The CDR3 region has the DNA TGTGCCAGCAGCGTAGGGGGTTGGGCTAGCGGGAAAACTAGCACAGATACGCAGTATTTT.

This clone came up once. This chain connects TRBV9 to TRBJ2-3, with unresolved D. Germline lookup yields CDR1 SGDLS and CDR2 YYNGEE. The germline V and J ends were trimmed by 2 bases and 0 bases, with 4 bases remaining between them. The CDR3 contains 13 residues. The CDR3 sequence is CASSVTSTDTQYF. CDR3 nucleotides: TGTGCCAGCAGCGTGACTAGCACAGATACGCAGTATTTT.

This chain joins TRBV5-1 and TRBJ2-2; 7 bases are shared with TRBD2. With 3 bases clipped from V and 3 bases from J, the junction kept 8 bases outside the gene matches. Germline V gene data show CDR1 as SGHRS and CDR2 as YFSETQ. The CDR3 extends over 16 amino acids. CDR3 coding DNA: TGCGCCAGCAGCTGGGCTAGCGGAAGGGACACCGGGGAGCTGTTTTTT. Protein sequence: CASSWASGRDTGELFF. Supplemented by reference TRBV5-1 and TRBJ2-2, the full variable domain reads KAGVTQTPRYLIKTRGQQVTLSCSPISGHRSVSWYQQTPGQGLQFLFEYFSETQRNKGNFPGRFSGRQFSNSRSEMNVSTLELGDSALYLCASSWASGRDTGELFFGEGSRLTVL.